The clone carrying this TCR beta chain was found once. Its matching antigen is unknown. The data were taken from a study of tissue T cells after allogeneic stem cell transplantation. The study's findings and limits: Anatomically similar tissues had similar TCR repertoires within each patient. Shared clones across patients were few; motif clustering revealed tissue-specific shared signatures. The patient cohort was small and clinically heterogeneous, with limited sampling depth.

Method: immunoSEQ multiplex PCR; TCRdb's copy keeps in-frame clones and lacks some. The table records around 9,100 clones, approximately 60% of them present only once. Median post-mortem interval was about 9.8 hours for GI, liver, skin and lymphoid tissues. The sample consisted of tissue from the jejunum, taken at autopsy. The sequence came from an older female donor with lung cancer.

CDR3 sequence (DNA): TGTGCCAGCAGCTCACTAGCGGAAAACATTCAGTACTTC. It specifies CASSSLAENIQYF. The chain carries TRBV11-3 and TRBJ2-4; TRBD2 matches at 8 bases. CDR1 SGHNT and CDR2 YENEEA come from the germline V gene. J lost 5 bases, V lost 4 bases, and 1 base had no gene match. The CDR3 covers 13 residues. Combining the CDR3 with reference TRBV11-3 and TRBJ2-4 gives the whole variable domain EAGVVQSPRYKIIEKKQPVAFWCNPISGHNTLYWYLQNLGQGPELLIRYENEEAVDDSQLPKDRFSAERLKGVDSTLKIQPAELGDSAVYLCASSSLAENIQYFGAGTRLSVL.